These 16 T cell receptor beta chains came from one sample sequenced in a study of T cells in Graves' hyperthyroidism and ophthalmopathy. Amplification yielded TCR beta CDR3 regions, with RNA transcripts as the source. Initially, a first-round RT-PCR of the TCR CDR3 employed the HTBI primer set. TCRdb passed the multiplex PCR reads through MiXCR, listing each CDR3 protein once. The data show some 460,000 distinct CDR3 sequences, approximately 14% seen once. Sequencing was performed on blood. These TCRs come from a young woman with Graves' hyperthyroidism.

This clonotype was picked up a small number of times. V is TRBV10-3 and J is TRBJ2-7; maybe TRBD2 (6 bases). Per the germline V gene, CDR1 is ENHRY and CDR2 is SYGVKD. This CDR3 is 13 amino acids long. V shed 4 bases and J shed 2 bases, with 9 bases lying between them. The CDR3 sequence: CAISGLDPYEQYF. The CDR3 region has the DNA TGTGCCATCAGTGGACTAGATCCCTACGAGCAGTACTTC.

The chain recombines TRBV7-8 with TRBJ2-3; TRBD2 aligns across 11 bases. The CDR3 has 16 residues. Germline values: CDR1 SGHVS, CDR2 FQNEAQ. V was pared by 1 base and J by 4 bases, with 4 bases of the junction left unmatched. The CDR3 DNA reads TGTGCCAGCAGCTTAGTAGGGACTAGCGGCTCAGATACGCAGTATTTT. Translating gives CASSLVGTSGSDTQYF. Filled out from reference TRBV7-8 and TRBJ2-3, the complete variable domain reads GAGVSQSPRYKVAKRGQDVALRCDPISGHVSLFWYQQALGQGPEFLTYFQNEAQLDKSGLPSDRFFAERPEGSVSTLKIQRTQQEDSAVYLCASSLVGTSGSDTQYFGPGTRLTVL.

This clonotype was seen at least ten times. The chain is built from TRBV18 and TRBJ2-3; D may match TRBD1 or TRBD2 (5 bases each). Germline V gives CDR1 KGHSH, CDR2 LQKENI. This CDR3 spans 14 amino acids. V lost 6 bases and J 6 bases, leaving 16 bases between the germline ends. The CDR3 is CASSPTGARDTQYF. DNA for the CDR3: TGTGCCAGCTCTCCCACCGGGGCCCGGGATACGCAGTATTTT.

The chain couples TRBV10-2 to TRBJ2-5; TRBD1 might be the D (6 bases). The germline V and J ends were trimmed by 4 bases and 1 base, with 7 bases remaining between them. The CDR3 is made up of 13 amino acids. The V gene's germline CDR1 is WSHSY and CDR2 SAAADI. CDR3: CASSVQGQETQYF. The CDR3, as DNA: TGCGCCAGCAGTGTACAGGGCCAAGAGACCCAGTACTTC.

The chain employs TRBV10-3 and TRBJ2-6; D is unclear. V was clipped by 4 bases and J by 0 bases, with 7 bases between them. The CDR3 is 15 amino acids. Germline V lookup: CDR1 ENHRY, CDR2 SYGVKD. CDR3 protein: CAISVMDSGANVLTF. The CDR3 DNA sequence: TGTGCCATCAGTGTTATGGACTCTGGGGCCAACGTCCTGACTTTC.

The table lists this clonotype with many counts. V gene TRBV19 combines with J gene TRBJ1-6; D gene uncertain. Germline CDR1 reads LNHDA; CDR2 reads SQIVND (reference sequence). Trimming pared 6 bases from V and 0 bases from J, leaving 12 bases between. The CDR3 sequence is 16 residues long. This CDR3 is CASSSQEPSYNSPLHF. The CDR3, as DNA: TGTGCCAGTAGCTCGCAGGAACCCTCCTATAATTCACCCCTCCACTTT.

Many counts were recorded for this clonotype. The gene calls are TRBV12-3 or TRBV12-4 and TRBJ2-3; tentatively, D is TRBD2 (6 bases). Between the trimmed V and J ends, which lost 10 bases and 2 bases, there was a span of 13 bases. This CDR3 spans 13 amino acids. The CDR3 is CAIRGLSTDTQYF. The CDR3 bases are TGTGCCATCCGGGGACTTTCCACAGATACGCAGTATTTT.

The chain uses TRBV5-1 and TRBJ1-1; 7 bases match TRBD1. Germline-derived CDR1 and CDR2 are SGHRS and YFSETQ. J gave up 0 bases and V 1 base, and 6 bases lay outside the gene matches. This CDR3 has 16 residues. This CDR3 reads CASSLKGGALNTEAFF. The CDR3 coding sequence is TGCGCCAGCAGCTTGAAAGGGGGCGCTCTGAACACTGAAGCTTTCTTT.

This clonotype was recorded at least ten times. The genes are TRBV20-1 and TRBJ2-2, with 7 bases identical to TRBD2. The CDR3 spans 19 residues. CDR1 is DFQATT and CDR2 is SNEGSKA in the germline V gene (reference sequence). The trim removed 0 bases at V and 3 bases at J, leaving 16 bases unmatched. The CDR3 coding sequence is TGCAGTGCTAGAGATCAGGTGTCCGCGGCGGGAGTAGACACCGGGGAGCTGTTTTTT. Protein sequence: CSARDQVSAAGVDTGELFF.

This clonotype was seen more than once but under ten times. The gene calls are TRBV9 and TRBJ2-3; 7 bases map to TRBD1. With 0 bases clipped from V and 1 base from J, the junction kept 2 bases outside the gene matches. Germline assignment: CDR1 SGDLS and CDR2 YYNGEE. This CDR3 contains 15 residues. The CDR3 nucleotides are TGTGCCAGCAGCGTAGAGGGACAGCGCACAGATACGCAGTATTTT. It is translated as CASSVEGQRTDTQYF. The full variable domain, with the rest looked up from reference TRBV9 and TRBJ2-3, is DSGVTQTPKHLITATGQRVTLRCSPRSGDLSVYWYQQSLDQGLQFLIQYYNGEERAKGNILERFSAQQFPDLHSELNLSSLELGDSALYFCASSVEGQRTDTQYFGPGTRLTVL.

This clonotype occurred many times. This chain joins TRBV7-8 and TRBJ1-1, with a possible D match to TRBD1 (6 bases). CDR1 SGHVS and CDR2 FQNEAQ come from the germline V gene. V lost 4 bases and J lost 1, with 16 bases in between. The CDR3 runs to 16 residues. CDR3 protein: CASSSLGGRQNTEAFF. Written as DNA, the CDR3 is TGTGCCAGCAGCTCCCTCGGGGGGCGGCAGAACACTGAAGCTTTCTTT.

This clonotype was detected many times. The V and J genes are TRBV9 and TRBJ2-7, with no clear D. Per the germline V gene, CDR1 is SGDLS and CDR2 is YYNGEE. CDR3 length equals 14 residues. V lost 0 bases to trimming and J lost 0 bases, with 7 bases between them. DNA for the CDR3: TGTGCCAGCAGCGTAGCTGGCTACTCCTACGAGCAGTACTTC. It yields the protein CASSVAGYSYEQYF.

As regards this clonotype: A much larger clone differs from this one at a single base, so this may be a read error. The genes are TRBV7-8 and TRBJ2-1, with a possible D match to TRBD2 (5 bases). Trimming removed 5 bases at V and 8 bases at J, with 10 bases between. Germline V lookup: CDR1 SGHVS, CDR2 FQNEAQ. The CDR3 loop spans 12 amino acids. CDR3 region: CASSTSRDEQFF. The CDR3 coding sequence is TGTGCCAGCAGCACTAGTAGGGATGAGCAGTTCTTC.

The sample holds many counts of this clonotype. The rearrangement joins TRBV7-9 to TRBJ2-7; D may correspond to TRBD1 or TRBD2 (5 bases each). The CDR3 covers 15 residues. The V gene lost 4 bases and the J gene lost 1 base, with 14 bases spanning the gap. Germline V CDR1 and CDR2: SEHNR, FQNEAQ (reference sequence). In DNA, the CDR3 is TGTGCCAGCAGCTCGGCCGGGGCAGGGTCCTACGAGCAGTACTTC. It codes for CASSSAGAGSYEQYF.

This clonotype was observed at least ten times. The chain's CDR3 is CAWSVLGYNEQFF. In DNA form, the CDR3 reads TGTGCCTGGAGTGTACTCGGGTACAATGAGCAGTTCTTC. The chain is built from TRBV30 and TRBJ2-1; D is uncertain. V was shortened by 0 bases and J by 4 bases, with 7 bases between the two germline ends. Germline CDR1 reads GTSNPN; CDR2 reads SVGIG (reference sequence). The CDR3 has 13 amino acids.

This clonotype has more than one count but fewer than ten. The chain joins TRBV11-2 to TRBJ2-3; 13 nucleotides align to TRBD2. The CDR3 extends over 18 amino acids. Germline V gene sequence: CDR1 SGHAT, CDR2 FQNNGV. Trimming removed 5 bases from V and 6 bases from J; junction bases left unmatched: 14. The CDR3 is CASSPGLAGVTVGDTQYF. CDR3 nucleotide sequence: TGTGCCAGCAGCCCTGGACTAGCGGGGGTCACTGTGGGGGATACGCAGTATTTT. Filled out from reference TRBV11-2 and TRBJ2-3, the complete variable domain reads EAGVAQSPRYKIIEKRQSVAFWCNPISGHATLYWYQQILGQGPKLLIQFQNNGVVDDSQLPKDRFSAERLKGVDSTLKIQPAKLEDSAVYLCASSPGLAGVTVGDTQYFGPGTRLTVL.